This T cell receptor (beta chain) was recovered during a study of cytomegalovirus exposure and HLA in healthy donors. Study results and limitations: Generally TCR sequences proved uncommon, though certain public TCRs appeared in numerous donors.

Germline CDR1 is MNHEY and CDR2 is SVGAGI. Trimming cost V 2 bases and J 6 bases; bases outside gene matches: 6. The CDR3 covers 15 residues. For this clone: Its target is not known.

Data came from immunoSEQ multiplex PCR; TCRdb stores just in-frame clones and leaves some out. The table records 220,000 or so clones, 65% to 85% of them present only once. The receptor's source is a woman in her thirties in good health and CMV-seropositive. The chain links TRBV6-5 to TRBJ2-1; 8 nucleotides agree with TRBD2. Source material: PBMCs. The CDR3 nucleotides read TGTGCCAGCAGTTACCCCCGGGGGGGGATCAATGAGCAGTTCTTC. Translated, it gives CASSYPRGGINEQFF.